This TCR beta chain was sequenced in a study of tumor and adjacent non-tumor tissue in lung cancer. The CDR3 is made up of 15 amino acids. With V trimmed by 0 bases and J by 6 bases, 7 bases remained unmatched. CDR1 is DFQATT and CDR2 is SNEGSKA in the germline V gene (reference sequence). A modified ARM-PCR protocol with three rounds of nested PCR amplified TCRbeta. TCRdb analysed the multiplex PCR reads with MiXCR anew, one entry per CDR3 protein. The sample includes about 120,000 distinct CDR3 sequences, about 66% of them seen just once. This sample's RNA came from whole unsorted tissue. This clonotype originated in a man aged 25-45 years with non-small cell lung cancer. This chain connects TRBV20-1 to TRBJ1-2, with 10 nucleotides matching TRBD1. The material sequenced was lung tumor tissue. CDR3 loop: CSARDTRQGADGYTF. The CDR3 DNA follows: TGCAGTGCTAGAGATACGCGACAGGGGGCGGATGGCTACACCTTC.